The 18 T cell receptor beta chains listed next were all sequenced from one sample in a study of blood T cell repertoires in COVID-19 (dated by TCRdb to 2020 to 2022). The library was produced with the immunoSEQ multiplex PCR assay. TCRdb holds this immuneACCESS table with in-frame rearrangements only. Some clones are missing; in checked studies, unresolved V genes explain under half, and the rest has no known cause. This sample has tens of thousands of clones in its table, and roughly 83% of those were observed once. The ten top clones hold around 9.6% of the sample. Sequenced material: peripheral blood. All receptors derive from a man aged 30-40 years with COVID-19, enrolled during active disease.

V and J are TRBV6-5 and TRBJ1-1; TRBD1 is a possible D gene (6 bases). The CDR3 length is 13 residues. The V gene's germline CDR1 is MNHEY and CDR2 SVGAGI. The V end was cut by 6 bases, the J end by 5 bases, with 13 bases between. CDR3 sequence (DNA): TGTGCCAGCAGCAGGGGTATCAAGACTGAAGCTTTCTTT. It is translated as CASSRGIKTEAFF.

The sample holds a few counts of this clone. V is TRBV30 and J is TRBJ1-2; D call uncertain. The CDR3 runs to 13 residues. V lost 5 bases and J 0 bases, leaving 10 bases between the germline ends. Germline assignment: CDR1 GTSNPN and CDR2 SVGIG (reference sequence). The CDR3 coding sequence is TGTGCCTGGTCGGTTGAAGCTAACTATGGCTACACCTTC. It encodes CAWSVEANYGYTF.

The rearrangement joins TRBV12-3 or TRBV12-4 to TRBJ2-7; 7 nucleotides match TRBD1. The CDR3 sequence is 13 residues long. Losses at the gene ends were 7 bases for V and 3 bases for J; bases not matched to a gene: 6. CDR3 protein: CASTPGQLYEQYF. The CDR3 bases are TGTGCCAGCACCCCGGGACAGCTCTACGAGCAGTACTTC.

This chain links TRBV19 with TRBJ1-5, with 7 positions matching TRBD1. This CDR3 spans 15 amino acids. The V segment lost 5 bases and the J segment 4 bases; nucleotides outside the gene matches: 8. Germline CDR1 LNHDA, CDR2 SQIVND (reference sequence). The DNA for the CDR3 is TGTGCCAGTAGTCCGACCCCGACAGGGAATCAGCCCCAGCATTTT. It encodes CASSPTPTGNQPQHF.

In DNA form, the CDR3 reads TGTGCCAGCAGCTTAGCGGGGACTAGCGGGAGGCAGTATTTT. Amino acid sequence: CASSLAGTSGRQYF. This rearrangement joins TRBV7-2 to TRBJ2-3; TRBD2 matches at 14 bases. Germline CDR1 SGHTA, CDR2 FQGNSA. CDR3 length equals 14 residues. The junction had 1 base not matched to a gene; V was cut back by 0 bases and J by 11 bases.

This clone was seen a single time. V gene TRBV2 combines with J gene TRBJ2-7; D is unresolved. The CDR3 totals 11 residues. Trimming removed 4 bases at V and 3 bases at J, with 4 bases between. Germline V lookup: CDR1 SNHLY, CDR2 FYNNEI. CDR3: CASSASYEQYF. CDR3 sequence (DNA): TGTGCCAGCAGTGCTAGCTACGAGCAGTACTTC.

This sequence joins TRBV19 and TRBJ1-1; TRBD1 agrees at 7 bases. V dropped 4 bases and J dropped 3; count of bases not matched to a gene: 11. The CDR3 is made up of 16 amino acids. The V gene's germline CDR1 is LNHDA and CDR2 SQIVND (reference sequence). Written as DNA, the CDR3 is TGTGCCAGTAGTACCGCCCCCGACAGGGCGGACACTGAAGCTTTCTTT. This translates into CASSTAPDRADTEAFF.

The chain uses TRBV23-1 and TRBJ1-6; D may be TRBD1 (5 bases). TRBV23-1 belongs to the ORF category, with a function that is uncertain. With 3 bases removed from V and 7 bases from J, the gap between germline ends came to 16 bases. The CDR3 is 16 amino acids. This CDR3 reads CASSQSRGGRNSPLHF. CDR3 DNA sequence: TGCGCCAGCAGTCAGTCGAGGGGAGGCCGAAATTCACCCCTCCACTTT.

This clone was recorded a few times. V gene TRBV3-1 (or the pseudogene TRBV3-2) combines with J gene TRBJ1-1; 10 bases map to TRBD1. Germline CDR1 and CDR2: LGHDT and YNNKEL (reference sequence). With 4 bases clipped from V and 7 bases from J, the junction kept 9 bases outside the gene matches. The CDR3 sequence is 15 residues long. Here the CDR3 reads CASSPLTGGGFEAFF. The CDR3, as DNA: TGTGCCAGCAGCCCCCTGACAGGGGGCGGGTTTGAAGCTTTCTTT.

The rearrangement joins TRBV7-2 to TRBJ2-5, with 10 bases matching TRBD2. Unmatched junction bases numbered 15, after V lost 5 bases and J lost 6 bases. Germline assignment: CDR1 SGHTA and CDR2 FQGNSA. This CDR3 is 17 amino acids long. The CDR3 coding sequence is TGTGCCAGCAGCCCCCCCGGAGCGCTAGCGGGAGCCCAGACCCAGTACTTC. It is translated as CASSPPGALAGAQTQYF.

The chain combines TRBV4-2 with TRBJ2-7, with TRBD2 identical over 10 bases. The junction had 5 bases not matched to a gene; V was cut back by 1 base and J by 5 bases. Germline CDR1 reads LGHNA; CDR2 reads YNFKEQ. The CDR3 length is 15 residues. The CDR3 DNA is TGTGCCAGCAGCCAAGCAGCGGGAGGGCCACACGAGCAGTACTTC. Translated: CASSQAAGGPHEQYF.

The genes are TRBV7-6 and TRBJ2-7, with D perhaps matching TRBD2 (6 bases). CDR1 and CDR2 from the germline V gene are SGHVS and FNYEAQ. The V end was cut by 0 bases, the J end by 0 bases, with 12 bases between. The CDR3 runs to 16 residues. CDR3 residues: CASSLAGGYSSYEQYF. In DNA form, the CDR3 reads TGTGCCAGCAGCTTAGCGGGAGGTTATAGCTCCTACGAGCAGTACTTC.

The chain uses TRBV7-9 and TRBJ2-5; 12 nucleotides line up with TRBD2. Per germline, CDR1 SEHNR and CDR2 FQNEAQ (reference sequence). Unmatched junction bases numbered 2, after V lost 1 base and J lost 5 bases. The CDR3 runs to 15 residues. The CDR3 spells CASSLGTSGRETQYF. The DNA of the CDR3 is TGTGCCAGCAGCTTAGGAACTAGCGGGAGGGAGACCCAGTACTTC.

This clone showed up just a few times. The gene calls are TRBV2 and TRBJ2-2, with D unresolved. Deletions cut 6 bases from V and 0 bases from J, with 8 bases between. Germline V gene lookup returns CDR1 SNHLY and CDR2 FYNNEI. The CDR3 loop spans 14 amino acids. The DNA of the CDR3 is TGTGCCAGCAGCCACAGATCGAACACCGGGGAGCTGTTTTTT. This gives the protein CASSHRSNTGELFF.

The chain recombines TRBV7-2 with TRBJ2-6, with 11 bases lining up with TRBD2. The length of the CDR3 is 19 residues. The junction had 9 bases not matched to a gene; V was cut back by 5 bases and J by 0 bases. CDR1 SGHTA and CDR2 FQGNSA come from the germline V gene. The CDR3, as DNA: TGTGCCAGCAGCCGTATCGGGACTAGCGGTTTCTCTGGGGCCAACGTCCTGACTTTC. Translating gives CASSRIGTSGFSGANVLTF.

J is TRBJ2-5 and V is TRBV12-3 or TRBV12-4; D gene unclear. V was trimmed by 3 bases and J by 4 bases, leaving 6 bases between them. There are 12 residues in the CDR3. This CDR3 reads CASSLRRETQYF. CDR3 in DNA: TGTGCCAGCAGTTTGCGGAGAGAGACCCAGTACTTC.

The gene calls are TRBV30 and TRBJ1-1; D unresolved. The ends were cut back, 3 bases at V and 4 bases at J, with 6 bases in the middle. The germline V gene encodes CDR1 GTSNPN and CDR2 SVGIG (reference sequence). The CDR3 loop spans 11 amino acids. The CDR3 sequence: CAWRRGTEAFF. CDR3 bases: TGTGCCTGGAGGCGGGGCACTGAAGCTTTCTTT.

The V gene is TRBV29-1, the J gene TRBJ2-7; perhaps TRBD2 as D (5 bases). V was trimmed by 5 bases and J by 0 bases, leaving 14 bases between them. The CDR3 is 14 residues long. The germline V gene has CDR1 SQVTM and CDR2 ANQGSEA. The CDR3 DNA follows: TGCAGCGTTCTAAGCGGAGAGTTCTCCTACGAGCAGTACTTC. Its translation: CSVLSGEFSYEQYF.